This T cell receptor beta chain was found in a study of blood T cell repertoires in COVID-19. Study as a whole: Acute and convalescent COVID-19 specimens originated in the United States, Italy and Spain.

Libraries were prepared by immunoSEQ multiplex PCR; TCRdb keeps only in-frame clonotypes and omits some of them. The sample holds 250,000 to 300,000 clones, approximately 90% seen once. Recruits, aged roughly 18 to 100 years, lived in about two dozen US areas. Each participant's cohort was designated according to participant-reported clinical history. Cohort 3 donors were reported recovered after two negative PCRs, clearance, or symptom resolution. CDR1 SGHNT and CDR2 YYREEE come from the germline V gene (reference sequence). V lost 5 bases and J lost 2; bases outside the gene matches: 6. CDR3 length equals 14 residues.

The sequencing input was PBMCs or T cells enriched from blood (not recorded which). This TCR was recovered from a man between 18 and 29 years old who had recovered from COVID-19. V usage is TRBV5-4 and J usage is TRBJ1-2; 7 positions agree with TRBD1. In DNA, the CDR3 is TGTGCCAGCAGGCGGACAGGAGAGAACTATGGCTACACCTTC. Its protein is CASRRTGENYGYTF.